The source of this TCR beta chain is a study of CD8 T cells in Susac syndrome. The CDR3 loop spans 13 amino acids. In germline, CDR1 is SQVTM, CDR2 ANQGSEA. The ends were cut back, 1 base at V and 1 base at J, with 7 bases in the middle. The RNA input was about 0.5 to 1 ug, and it was reverse transcribed with random hexamers. TCRdb re-derived calls from the immunoSEQ multiplex PCR reads in MiXCR, one entry per CDR3 protein. Among roughly 330,000 distinct CDR3 sequences listed, roughly nine tenths were seen once. This chain connects TRBV29-1 to TRBJ1-1; D is undetermined. Sequenced input: CD4+ T cells from PBMCs. This sequence was found in a human donor with multiple sclerosis. The CDR3 nucleotides are TGCAGCGTTGAAGTAACTAGGAACACTGAAGCTTTCTTT. It specifies CSVEVTRNTEAFF.